The 4 T cell receptor beta chains listed next were all sequenced from one sample in a study of blood T cell repertoires in COVID-19. Produced via immunoSEQ multiplex PCR; TCRdb's table is partial and in-frame only. The sample carries 350,000 to 450,000 clones, 75% to 90% recorded once. The sample taken for sequencing was peripheral blood. The receptor set was obtained from a woman between 55 and 75 years old with COVID-19, enrolled during active disease.

The chain combines TRBV6-5 with TRBJ2-7, with D unresolved. Trimming removed 6 bases from V and 3 bases from J, with 18 bases in between. Looked up from germline, CDR1 is MNHEY and CDR2 is SVGAGI. This CDR3 contains 15 residues. The DNA for the CDR3 is TGTGCCAGCAGCCAGTCGGCGGTAATACTCTACGAGCAGTACTTC. Its protein product is CASSQSAVILYEQYF.

In its sample, this clone was seen many times. This chain links TRBV30 with TRBJ2-2; 8 bases map to TRBD1. The CDR3 runs 16 residues. Germline V gene sequence: CDR1 GTSNPN, CDR2 SVGIG (reference sequence). V gave up 1 base and J gave up 1 base; unmatched junction bases: 5. As DNA, the CDR3 is TGTGCCTGGAGTGCCTTCGGGACAGGGAACACCGGGGAGCTGTTTTTT. Protein product: CAWSAFGTGNTGELFF.

The chain has TRBV9 and TRBJ2-6; tentative D call: TRBD1 (5 bases). Trimming removed 7 bases at V and 1 base at J, with 15 bases between. Germline CDR1 reads SGDLS; CDR2 reads YYNGEE. The CDR3 has 16 amino acids. This CDR3 reads CASGAYTASGANVLTF. In nucleotides, the CDR3 is TGTGCCAGCGGGGCTTACACTGCATCTGGGGCCAACGTCCTGACTTTC. The full variable domain, completed using reference TRBV9 and TRBJ2-6, is DSGVTQTPKHLITATGQRVTLRCSPRSGDLSVYWYQQSLDQGLQFLIQYYNGEERAKGNILERFSAQQFPDLHSELNLSSLELGDSALYFCASGAYTASGANVLTFGAGSRLTVL.

This chain connects TRBV6-4 to TRBJ1-2, with 7 nucleotides matching TRBD1. The CDR3 runs to 15 residues. Germline-derived CDR1 and CDR2 are MRHNA and SNTAGT. The junction had 11 bases not matched to a gene; V was cut back by 3 bases and J by 7 bases. The CDR3 coding sequence is TGTGCCAGCAGTGATTCCACAGGGGCGAGAGGTGGCTACACCTTC. It encodes CASSDSTGARGGYTF.